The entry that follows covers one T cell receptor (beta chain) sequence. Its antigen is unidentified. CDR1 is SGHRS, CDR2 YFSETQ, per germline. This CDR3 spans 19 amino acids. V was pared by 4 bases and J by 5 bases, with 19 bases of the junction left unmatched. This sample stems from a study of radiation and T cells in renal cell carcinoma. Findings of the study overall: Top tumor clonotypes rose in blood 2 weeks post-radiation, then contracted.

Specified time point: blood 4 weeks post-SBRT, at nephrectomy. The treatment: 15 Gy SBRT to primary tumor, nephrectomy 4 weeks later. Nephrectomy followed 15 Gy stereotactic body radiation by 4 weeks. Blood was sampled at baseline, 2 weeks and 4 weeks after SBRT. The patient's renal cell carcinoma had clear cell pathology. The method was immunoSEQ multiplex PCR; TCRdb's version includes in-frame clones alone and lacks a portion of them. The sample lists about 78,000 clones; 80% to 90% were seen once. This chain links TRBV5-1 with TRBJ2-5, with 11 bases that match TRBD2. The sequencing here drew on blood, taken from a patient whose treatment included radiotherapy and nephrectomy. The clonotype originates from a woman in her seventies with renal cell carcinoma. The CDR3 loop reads CASSLEGLAVKRWEETQYF. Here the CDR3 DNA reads TGCGCCAGCAGCCTGGAGGGACTAGCGGTAAAAAGGTGGGAGGAGACCCAGTACTTC.